Listed here are 28 T cell receptor beta chains from one sample, sequenced in a study of early T cells in non-severe SARS-CoV-2 infection. Using its own MiXCR run on the 5' RACE reads, TCRdb lists one record per CDR3 protein. Counted here are around 47,000 distinct CDR3 sequences, around 10% occurring once; the ten biggest clones make up roughly 13%. Sequenced input: whole blood. The receptor set was obtained from an adult who was a healthcare worker with PCR-confirmed SARS-CoV-2 infection or an uninfected control (not recorded which).

J is TRBJ2-5 and V is TRBV19; no reliable D call. This CDR3 spans 14 amino acids. CDR1 is LNHDA, CDR2 SQIVND, per germline (reference sequence). Between the trimmed V and J ends, which lost 4 bases and 5 bases, there was a span of 14 bases. The CDR3 sequence is CASSSSGLRETQYF. In DNA, the CDR3 is TGTGCCAGTAGTAGCTCCGGATTGAGGGAGACCCAGTACTTC. The full variable domain, its missing parts supplied by reference TRBV19 and TRBJ2-5, is DGGITQSPKYLFRKEGQNVTLSCEQNLNHDAMYWYRQDPGQGLRLIYYSQIVNDFQKGDIAEGYSVSREKKESFPLTVTSAQKNPTAFYLCASSSSGLRETQYFGPGTRLLVL.

This clonotype was recorded at least ten times. The chain joins TRBV6-2 or TRBV6-3 to TRBJ2-1, with 11 bases identical to TRBD2. V shed 6 bases, J shed 4 bases, and the junction held 11 bases outside the gene matches. The CDR3 loop spans 17 amino acids. The germline V gene encodes CDR1 MNHEY and CDR2 SVGEGT. CDR3 amino acids: CASRTPASGGPYNEQFF. Here the CDR3 DNA reads TGTGCCAGCAGGACTCCGGCTAGCGGGGGGCCTTACAATGAGCAGTTCTTC.

This clonotype was detected ten times or more. The rearrangement links TRBV7-2 to TRBJ2-3, with D hard to call. CDR3 length: 14 amino acids. Germline V gives CDR1 SGHTA, CDR2 FQGNSA. Trimming took 5 bases from V and 4 from J, leaving 13 bases between them. CDR3 nucleotide sequence: TGTGCCAGCAGCCCCAACACCAACTCAGATACGCAGTATTTT. This sequence encodes CASSPNTNSDTQYF.

V is TRBV12-3 or TRBV12-4 and J is TRBJ2-7; D unresolved. V lost 3 bases, J lost 5 bases, and 14 bases lay in between. The CDR3 sequence is 14 residues long. The CDR3 nucleotides read TGTGCCAGCAGTTTCTGGCCTGGGGATAACGAGCAGTACTTC. This sequence encodes CASSFWPGDNEQYF.

This clonotype has ten or more counts. The rearrangement uses TRBV12-3 or TRBV12-4 and TRBJ2-5; the D gene is possibly TRBD1 (6 bases). This CDR3 spans 11 amino acids. The germline V and J ends were trimmed by 8 bases and 5 bases, with 9 bases remaining between them. The CDR3 is CASAQGETQYF. CDR3 nucleotide sequence: TGTGCCAGCGCTCAGGGGGAGACCCAGTACTTC.

Many counts were recorded for this clonotype. The chain has TRBV28 and TRBJ1-2; TRBD1 aligns across 11 bases. V shed 10 bases, J shed 2 bases, and the junction held 3 bases outside the gene matches. Germline CDR1 is MDHEN and CDR2 is SYDVKM. The CDR3 totals 13 residues. CDR3 protein: CATRDRGNYGYTF. The CDR3 nucleotides read TGTGCCACAAGGGACAGGGGGAACTATGGCTACACCTTC.

CDR3 DNA sequence: TGCAGCGTTGAAGGTCCCATAGGCCGGGGGTCCTACAATGAGCAGTTCTTC. Residues: CSVEGPIGRGSYNEQFF. The chain couples TRBV29-1 to TRBJ2-1, with a weak D call TRBD2 (6 bases). The length of the CDR3 is 17 residues. Per the germline V gene, CDR1 is SQVTM and CDR2 is ANQGSEA. V gave up 1 base and J gave up 1 base, with 17 bases separating them.

This clonotype was observed at least ten times. The J gene is TRBJ2-2, the V gene TRBV5-1; D unresolved. Trimming removed 0 bases from V and 6 bases from J, with 9 bases in between. This CDR3 spans 14 amino acids. The germline CDR1 and CDR2 sequences are SGHRS and YFSETQ. The CDR3 coding sequence is TGCGCCAGCAGCTTGGGGGCCTCCGCCGGGGAGCTGTTTTTT. Translation gives CASSLGASAGELFF.

This chain links TRBV4-2 with TRBJ2-2; TRBD1 matches 12 bases. With 3 bases clipped from V and 3 bases from J, the junction kept 8 bases outside the gene matches. Per the germline V gene, CDR1 is LGHNA and CDR2 is YNFKEQ. CDR3 length: 18 residues. CDR3 protein: CASSQKGQGAADTGELFF. In DNA, the CDR3 is TGTGCCAGCAGCCAGAAGGGACAGGGGGCCGCGGACACCGGGGAGCTGTTTTTT.

This clonotype appeared many times. In DNA, the CDR3 is TGTGCCAGCAGCTTCAGGGTGATTGACAATGAGCAGTTCTTC. It specifies CASSFRVIDNEQFF. The rearrangement uses TRBV3-1 and TRBJ2-1; a weak D match, TRBD1 (5 bases). The V gene lost 5 bases and the J gene lost 5 bases, with 13 bases spanning the gap. The CDR3 contains 14 residues. In germline, CDR1 is LGHDT, CDR2 YNNKEL (reference sequence).

V and J are TRBV27 and TRBJ2-3, with unresolved D. The CDR3 is 14 residues long. Germline assignment: CDR1 MNHEY and CDR2 SMNVEV (reference sequence). V gave up 8 bases and J gave up 4 bases, with 16 bases separating them. CDR3 sequence: CASGPYGVSDTQYF. As DNA, the CDR3 is TGTGCCAGCGGCCCCTACGGCGTCTCAGATACGCAGTATTTT.

This clonotype was counted at least ten times. V and J are TRBV7-9 and TRBJ1-2, with 8 nucleotides matching TRBD1. Losses at the gene ends were 5 bases for V and 8 bases for J; bases not matched to a gene: 10. CDR3 length: 14 amino acids. CDR1 and CDR2 from the germline V gene are SEHNR and FQNEAQ (reference sequence). The CDR3 nucleotides read TGTGCCAGCAGCGAGCCCCGGACAGGGTACGGCTACACCTTC. This encodes CASSEPRTGYGYTF.

This clonotype was observed at least ten times. The chain employs TRBV4-3 and TRBJ2-3; D gene ambiguous. The CDR3 sequence is 14 residues long. Germline V CDR1 and CDR2: LGHNA, YSLEER. With 0 bases removed from V and 2 bases from J, the gap between germline ends came to 6 bases. The CDR3 DNA reads TGCGCCAGCAGCCAAGATCCAGCCACAGATACGCAGTATTTT. Translating it yields CASSQDPATDTQYF.

The chain employs TRBV7-2 and TRBJ2-3; the match to TRBD1 covers 7 bases. Germline V gene data show CDR1 as SGHTA and CDR2 as FQGNSA. CDR3 length: 15 amino acids. After removal of 1 base from V and 3 bases from J, the junction contained 4 bases not matched to a gene. The CDR3 DNA sequence: TGTGCCAGCAGCTTAGAGGGGACAGCTACAGATACGCAGTATTTT. Its protein product is CASSLEGTATDTQYF.

At least ten counts were recorded for this clonotype. This chain links TRBV7-9 with TRBJ2-5; TRBD1 might be the D (6 bases). Deletions cut 5 bases from V and 2 bases from J, with 9 bases between. The CDR3 totals 13 residues. The germline V gene encodes CDR1 SEHNR and CDR2 FQNEAQ (reference sequence). This chain's CDR3 is CASSGTPQETQYF. The CDR3 nucleotides read TGTGCCAGCAGCGGGACACCACAAGAGACCCAGTACTTC.

This clonotype was detected many times. This rearrangement joins TRBV29-1 to TRBJ2-7, with 7 bases fitting TRBD2. The CDR3 consists of 13 residues. Unmatched junction bases numbered 6, after V lost 7 bases and J lost 0 bases. Per germline, CDR1 SQVTM and CDR2 ANQGSEA. DNA for the CDR3: TGCAGCGCCCGAAGGGACTACTCCTACGAGCAGTACTTC. Protein product: CSARRDYSYEQYF.

The chain uses TRBV7-9 and TRBJ1-1, with D perhaps matching TRBD1 (5 bases). Germline assignment: CDR1 SEHNR and CDR2 FQNEAQ (reference sequence). V dropped 5 bases and J dropped 1 base, with 11 bases sitting between them. The CDR3 loop spans 14 amino acids. CDR3: CASSMQTENTEAFF. The CDR3 region has the DNA TGTGCCAGCAGCATGCAGACAGAGAACACTGAAGCTTTCTTT.

J is TRBJ2-7 and V is TRBV28; D gene unclear. This CDR3 is built from 13 residues. Trimming took off 4 bases at V and 5 bases at J, with 12 bases between the two ends. The germline CDR1 and CDR2 sequences are MDHEN and SYDVKM. DNA for the CDR3: TGTGCCAGCAGTTCTACCCCTTTTAACGAGCAGTACTTC. Translating gives CASSSTPFNEQYF.

The table lists this clonotype with many counts. CDR3 bases: TGTGCCAGCAGTTACTTCGGCGGGAGAGGGGAGACCCAGTACTTC. Encoded protein: CASSYFGGRGETQYF. The chain carries TRBV6-5 and TRBJ2-5, with 7 bases lining up with TRBD2. The CDR3 is 15 amino acids. Per germline, CDR1 MNHEY and CDR2 SVGAGI. Trimming removed 1 base from V and 5 bases from J; junction bases left unmatched: 7.

This clonotype was found many times. The chain links TRBV7-2 to TRBJ2-1; 12 nucleotides align to TRBD2. The CDR3 covers 17 residues. The V gene end was trimmed by 2 bases and the J gene end by 13 bases; junction bases not matched to a gene: 15. Germline V CDR1 and CDR2: SGHTA, FQGNSA. The CDR3 bases are TGTGCCAGCAGCTTACGTGAGACTAGCGGGGGAAAAATCCATCAGTTCTTC. This encodes CASSLRETSGGKIHQFF.

The sample holds a few counts of this clonotype. The V and J genes are TRBV10-3 and TRBJ2-7, with 8 bases matching TRBD1. Germline CDR1 ENHRY, CDR2 SYGVKD. Unmatched junction bases numbered 7, after V lost 10 bases and J lost 5 bases. The CDR3 is 12 residues long. The CDR3 reads CATTDRVDEQYF. The CDR3 DNA reads as TGTGCCACTACGGACAGGGTAGACGAGCAGTACTTC.

The rearrangement links TRBV28 to TRBJ2-7, with D perhaps assigned TRBD1 or TRBD2 (5 bases each). The CDR3 is 15 residues long. Germline CDR1 MDHEN, CDR2 SYDVKM. V was shortened by 4 bases and J by 1 base, with 14 bases between the two germline ends. CDR3 loop: CASSSRAGGSYEQYF. CDR3 DNA sequence: TGTGCCAGCAGTTCCAGGGCTGGGGGTTCCTACGAGCAGTACTTC. Drawing the rest from reference TRBV28 and TRBJ2-7, the complete variable domain is DVKVTQSSRYLVKRTGEKVFLECVQDMDHENMFWYRQDPGLGLRLIYFSYDVKMKEKGDIPEGYSVSREKKERFSLILESASTNQTSMYLCASSSRAGGSYEQYFGPGTRLTVT.

This clonotype was detected a few times. This rearrangement joins TRBV20-1 to TRBJ1-5; 8 bases line up with TRBD1. Trimming took 4 bases from V and 4 from J; bases not matched to a gene: 6. The CDR3 is 14 residues long. CDR1 DFQATT and CDR2 SNEGSKA come from the germline V gene (reference sequence). The CDR3 region has the DNA TGCAGTGCTAAAGGACAGGGAGGAAATCAGCCCCAGCATTTT. Translated, it gives CSAKGQGGNQPQHF.

This rearrangement joins TRBV7-8 to TRBJ2-2; unclear D gene. Germline CDR1 is SGHVS and CDR2 is FQNEAQ. The V and J ends lost 5 bases and 2 bases respectively, with 15 bases between them. This CDR3 has 16 amino acids. The CDR3 nucleotides are TGTGCCAGCAGCCTACCCAGCTTAACCAACACCGGGGAGCTGTTTTTT. Translated, it gives CASSLPSLTNTGELFF.

This clonotype was recorded at least ten times. CDR3: CASSSTGGMYNEQFF. The CDR3 DNA follows: TGTGCCAGCAGCTCAACGGGAGGGATGTACAATGAGCAGTTCTTC. J is TRBJ2-1 and V is TRBV7-2; 8 nucleotides line up with TRBD2. Per the germline V gene, CDR1 is SGHTA and CDR2 is FQGNSA. V was clipped by 4 bases and J by 4 bases; unmatched bases: 6. CDR3 length: 15 residues.

This clonotype was observed once. A much larger clone is a single base away; this may be a read error. The conserved phenylalanine or tryptophan is not found at the CDR3 terminus, so this likely reflects a read error. The DNA for the CDR3 is TGTGCCAGCAGCATAAATTCGGGCGGTGAGCAGTTCTCC. The encoded protein is CASSINSGGEQFS. The rearrangement links TRBV7-3 to TRBJ2-1; D remains unclear. V was pared by 5 bases and J by 9 bases, with 14 bases between. Germline CDR1 SGHTA, CDR2 FQGTGA. The length of the CDR3 is 13 residues.

Ten or more counts support this clonotype. The chain has TRBV9 and TRBJ1-3; D is undetermined. Per the germline V gene, CDR1 is SGDLS and CDR2 is YYNGEE. V gave up 0 bases and J gave up 4 bases, with 11 bases separating them. This CDR3 region has 15 residues. DNA for the CDR3: TGTGCCAGCAGCGTAGATAACGTACGAGGAAACACCATATATTTT. This encodes CASSVDNVRGNTIYF.

This clonotype was seen ten or more times. This sequence joins TRBV6-6 and TRBJ1-4; a weak D match, TRBD1 (6 bases). V lost 4 bases and J 7 bases, leaving 13 bases between the germline ends. CDR1 MNHNY and CDR2 SVGAGI come from the germline V gene (reference sequence). The CDR3 covers 14 residues. The CDR3 DNA follows: TGTGCCAGCAGTTCGGCGGGGGCGAGTGAAAAACTGTTTTTT. Translated, it gives CASSSAGASEKLFF.